This is a list of T cell receptor beta chains from one sample in a study of tumor T cells in aggressive B-cell lymphoma. Produced via immunoSEQ multiplex PCR; TCRdb's table is partial and in-frame only. The sample records about 1,200 clones, about nine tenths being singletons. Sequencing was done on a sample of tumor tissue. The receptor set was obtained from an adult with diffuse large B cell lymphoma. Both conserved end residues are part of each CDR3. D genes are given only for firm matches. Expanded clones get a size class; other rows say once, few or many, or leave the size out.

clone_size: NA
j_call: TRBJ2-2
d_call: NA
v_call: TRBV28
cdr3_aa: CASISTAGELFF
cdr3_nt: TGTGCCAGCATCTCTACAGCCGGGGAGCTGTTTTTT

clone_size: NA
j_call: TRBJ2-7
d_call: NA
v_call: TRBV27
cdr3_aa: CASSLSLAYEQYF
cdr3_nt: TGTGCCAGCAGTTTAAGCCTCGCCTACGAGCAGTACTTC

clone_size: NA
j_call: TRBJ2-7
d_call: NA
v_call: TRBV5-4
cdr3_aa: CASSYGGATYEQYF
cdr3_nt: TGTGCCAGCAGCTATGGGGGGGCGACCTACGAGCAGTACTTC

clone_size: NA
j_call: TRBJ2-2
d_call: NA
v_call: TRBV27
cdr3_aa: CASGQPGLSTGELFF
cdr3_nt: TGTGCCAGCGGACAACCGGGACTCTCCACCGGGGAGCTGTTTTTT

clone_size: NA
j_call: TRBJ1-1
d_call: TRBD1
v_call: TRBV11-2
cdr3_aa: CASSPDRRNTEAFF
cdr3_nt: TGTGCCAGCAGCCCGGACAGGAGGAACACTGAAGCTTTCTTT

clone_size: NA
j_call: TRBJ2-5
d_call: TRBD2
v_call: TRBV7-9
cdr3_aa: CASSPDLAGGQETQYF
cdr3_nt: TGTGCCAGCAGCCCCGATCTAGCGGGAGGGCAAGAGACCCAGTACTTC

clone_size: NA
j_call: TRBJ1-3
d_call: NA
v_call: TRBV28
cdr3_aa: CASSLYGQSSGNTIYF
cdr3_nt: TGTGCCAGCAGTTTATACGGACAGAGCTCTGGAAACACCATATATTTT

clone_size: NA
j_call: TRBJ2-7
d_call: TRBD2
v_call: TRBV19
cdr3_aa: CASSVGRGAYEQYF
cdr3_nt: TGTGCCAGTAGTGTAGGGCGGGGGGCCTACGAGCAGTACTTC

clone_size: few
j_call: TRBJ2-5
d_call: NA
v_call: TRBV6-1
cdr3_aa: CASSEGWGIQETQYF
cdr3_nt: TGTGCCAGCAGTGAAGGATGGGGCATCCAAGAGACCCAGTACTTC

clone_size: NA
j_call: TRBJ2-3
d_call: TRBD2
v_call: TRBV5-8
cdr3_aa: CASSPRLAGFWDTQYF
cdr3_nt: TGTGCCAGCAGCCCGCGACTAGCGGGATTCTGGGATACGCAGTATTTT

clone_size: NA
j_call: TRBJ2-7
d_call: NA
v_call: TRBV18
cdr3_aa: CASSRQTGTLSYEQYF
cdr3_nt: TGTGCCAGCTCCCGCCAAACCGGGACACTTTCCTACGAGCAGTACTTC

clone_size: once
j_call: TRBJ2-1
d_call: NA
v_call: TRBV15
cdr3_aa: CATLSSGARNEQFF
cdr3_nt: TGTGCCACCCTAAGTTCAGGGGCGCGGAATGAGCAGTTCTTC

clone_size: NA
j_call: TRBJ1-5
d_call: TRBD1
v_call: TRBV18
cdr3_aa: CASSPGTDRQPQHF
cdr3_nt: TGTGCCAGCTCACCAGGGACAGATCGTCAGCCCCAGCATTTT

clone_size: NA
j_call: TRBJ2-5
d_call: NA
v_call: TRBV27
cdr3_aa: CASSMTSSAMETQYF
cdr3_nt: TGTGCCAGCAGTATGACTTCTTCCGCCATGGAGACCCAGTACTTC

clone_size: NA
j_call: TRBJ2-1
d_call: TRBD2
v_call: TRBV14
cdr3_aa: CTSSPLAGGSSYNEQFF
cdr3_nt: TGTACCAGCAGCCCGCTAGCGGGAGGGAGCTCCTACAATGAGCAGTTCTTC

clone_size: NA
j_call: TRBJ2-1
d_call: NA
v_call: TRBV18
cdr3_aa: CASSPAGYSYNEQFF
cdr3_nt: TGTGCCAGCTCACCAGCGGGCTACTCCTACAATGAGCAGTTCTTC

clone_size: NA
j_call: TRBJ2-7
d_call: NA
v_call: TRBV7-2
cdr3_aa: CASSPGGPYEQYF
cdr3_nt: TGTGCCAGCAGCCCCGGGGGACCCTACGAGCAGTACTTC